This T cell receptor beta chain was sequenced for a study of cytomegalovirus exposure and HLA in healthy donors. Here immunoSEQ multiplex PCR was the method, and the copy in TCRdb shows in-frame clones only, minus some. Among tens of thousands of clones listed, approximately 85% were seen once. A remark on this clone: Its target is not known.

This CDR3 region has 13 residues. Trimming took off 4 bases at V and 2 bases at J, with 8 bases between the two ends. CDR1 PRHDT and CDR2 FYEKMQ come from the germline V gene (reference sequence). Study outcomes and limitations: TCR sequences were mostly rare, though some public TCRs occurred in many donors.

The J gene is TRBJ1-2, the V gene TRBV13; unclear D gene. The sample consisted of PBMCs. The sequence was collected from a woman aged 30 to 39 in good health and CMV-seronegative. In nucleotides, the CDR3 is TGTGCCAGCAGCTCCTCGGGGAACTATGGCTACACCTTC. Translation: CASSSSGNYGYTF.